Listed here are 12 T cell receptor beta chains from one sample, sequenced in a study of blood T cell repertoires in COVID-19. Sequenced by immunoSEQ multiplex PCR; TCRdb stores in-frame clones only, minus some. The sample lists 200,000 to 250,000 clones; more than 65% were seen once. Sequencing was done on a sample of peripheral blood. These receptors all come from a middle-aged man with active or convalescent COVID-19.

The chain has TRBV7-2 and TRBJ1-1; 8 nucleotides agree with TRBD1. Trimming removed 2 bases from V and 0 bases from J; junction bases left unmatched: 11. The germline gives CDR1 SGHTA, CDR2 FQGNSA. This CDR3 region has 18 residues. CDR3 in amino acids: CASSLPGAGGTLNTEAFF. Here the CDR3 DNA reads TGTGCCAGCAGCTTACCAGGGGCAGGGGGCACCTTGAACACTGAAGCTTTCTTT.

This clone was detected only once. This chain joins TRBV5-1 and TRBJ2-1; the D is unclear. Germline V gene sequence: CDR1 SGHRS, CDR2 YFSETQ. The ends were cut back, 4 bases at V and 2 bases at J, with 7 bases in the middle. This CDR3 region has 13 residues. CDR3: CASSPVTYNEQFF. The CDR3 DNA sequence: TGCGCCAGCAGCCCGGTAACCTACAATGAGCAGTTCTTC.

This clone was seen a single time. This chain links TRBV2 with TRBJ2-7; 8 nucleotides agree with TRBD1. Germline V gives CDR1 SNHLY, CDR2 FYNNEI. J was trimmed by 2 bases and V by 8 bases; bases with no gene match: 2. The CDR3 has 12 amino acids. This CDR3 reads CASRQGTYEQYF. CDR3 bases: TGTGCCAGCCGACAGGGGACCTACGAGCAGTACTTC.

The chain combines TRBV28 with TRBJ1-1; D gene unclear. V dropped 4 bases and J dropped 1 base, with 16 bases sitting between them. The CDR3 consists of 16 residues. Germline V gives CDR1 MDHEN, CDR2 SYDVKM. The CDR3 region is CASSSPPEATNTEAFF. In DNA form, the CDR3 reads TGTGCCAGCAGTTCCCCCCCGGAGGCGACGAACACTGAAGCTTTCTTT.

The CDR3 loop is CASSQDRLATQYF. The CDR3, as DNA: TGCGCCAGCAGCCAAGATCGCCTAGCCACCCAGTACTTC. The chain is built from TRBV4-1 and TRBJ2-5, with D possibly being TRBD2 (5 bases). V gave up 0 bases and J gave up 8 bases, with 10 bases separating them. Germline lookup yields CDR1 MGHRA and CDR2 YSYEKL. CDR3 length: 13 residues.

This rearrangement joins TRBV4-2 to TRBJ1-4; 9 bases line up with TRBD1. This CDR3 contains 16 residues. The junction had 7 bases not matched to a gene; V was cut back by 0 bases and J by 8 bases. The germline CDR1 and CDR2 sequences are LGHNA and YNFKEQ. The CDR3 reads CASSQDARQGEEKLFF. CDR3 DNA sequence: TGTGCCAGCAGCCAAGATGCGAGACAGGGGGAGGAAAAACTGTTTTTT.

A note on this clone: Other DNA sequences in the same sample also yield this CDR3. The V gene is TRBV4-3, the J gene TRBJ1-6, with D perhaps TRBD1 (5 bases). V gave up 3 bases and J gave up 9 bases, with 15 bases separating them. The V gene's germline CDR1 is LGHNA and CDR2 YSLEER. The CDR3 is 15 residues long. As DNA, the CDR3 is TGCGCCAGCAGCCAGTGGATCCAGGGAAGTTCACCCCTCCACTTT. Protein sequence: CASSQWIQGSSPLHF.

This clone was picked up one time. The V and J genes are TRBV28 and TRBJ2-5, with 7 bases that match TRBD1. Germline V gene lookup returns CDR1 MDHEN and CDR2 SYDVKM. Germline trimming cut 5 bases from V and 2 bases from J; bases unmatched to any gene: 8. The CDR3 contains 15 residues. The CDR3 DNA reads as TGTGCCAGCAGTCCTCGAGGCAGGGGGCAAGAGACCCAGTACTTC. This translates into CASSPRGRGQETQYF.

The V and J genes are TRBV12-3 or TRBV12-4 and TRBJ2-2; D gene ambiguous. Trimming stripped 2 bases from V and 1 base from J, with 2 bases between. The CDR3 sequence is 13 residues long. The CDR3 coding sequence is TGTGCCAGCAGTTTACGGAACACCGGGGAGCTGTTTTTT. This encodes CASSLRNTGELFF.

V gene TRBV3-1 (or the pseudogene TRBV3-2) combines with J gene TRBJ1-6; tentatively, D is TRBD1 (6 bases). V lost 2 bases, J lost 6 bases, and 8 bases lay in between. Germline CDR1 and CDR2: LGHDT and YNNKEL (reference sequence). This CDR3 is built from 14 residues. CDR3 amino acids: CASSQRGSNSPLHF. CDR3 nucleotides: TGTGCCAGCAGCCAAAGGGGGAGTAATTCACCCCTCCACTTT.

This rearrangement joins TRBV9 to TRBJ1-3; D is unclear. The CDR3 consists of 16 residues. V was cut by 3 bases and J by 0 bases, with 13 bases left in between. Germline V gene sequence: CDR1 SGDLS, CDR2 YYNGEE. The DNA of the CDR3 is TGTGCCAGCAGCGCTTATTGGAGTGCCTCTGGAAACACCATATATTTT. Amino acids: CASSAYWSASGNTIYF.

This clone appeared a single time. The junction departs from the called germline gene at one end, perhaps through a read error. V gene TRBV27 combines with J gene TRBJ1-5; 9 nucleotides align to TRBD1. This CDR3 has 14 amino acids. Germline CDR1 and CDR2: MNHEY and SMNVEV (reference sequence). The CDR3 nucleotides are TGTGCCAGCAGGCGGACAGGGGCAAATCAGCTCCAGCATTTT. It specifies CASRRTGANQLQHF.